This T cell receptor (beta chain) came from a study of beta chain features in type 1 diabetes. In germline, CDR1 is GTSNPN, CDR2 SVGIG (reference sequence). Trimming left V 5 bases short and J 5 bases short, with 6 bases between. The CDR3 length is 10 residues. Study observations and caveats: The study found moderately but significantly shorter TCRB CDR3s in all four CD4+ subsets of Type 1 diabetes patients.

cDNA synthesis used the whole RNA isolate, giving expressed TCRB sequences. Here immunoSEQ multiplex PCR was the method, and the copy in TCRdb shows in-frame clones only, minus some. The table shows almost 350,000 clones, with 9.3% occurring only once. Concerning this clone itself: Its cognate antigen is unknown.

The chain employs TRBV30 and TRBJ2-5; no firm D call. The source of this sequence is a man younger than 40 with type 1 diabetes. Sequenced sample: central memory CD4+ T cells from blood. The CDR3 coding sequence is TGTGCCTGGGGGCAGGAGACCCAGTACTTC. This encodes CAWGQETQYF. Combining the CDR3 with reference TRBV30 and TRBJ2-5 gives the whole variable domain SQTIHQWPATLVQPVGSPLSLECTVEGTSNPNLYWYRQAAGRGLQLLFYSVGIGQISSEVPQNLSASRPQDRQFILSSKKLLLSDSGFYLCAWGQETQYFGPGTRLLVL.